These T cell receptor beta chains were read from a single sample in a study of Graves' ophthalmopathy and Graves' hyperthyroidism. TCRdb recomputed calls from the multiplex PCR reads with MiXCR, one row per CDR3 protein. Of about 740,000 distinct CDR3 sequences listed, around 40% are singletons. Source material: peripheral blood. The receptor set was obtained from an adult man with Graves' ophthalmopathy. CDR3s include the opening cysteine and the closing phenylalanine or tryptophan. Each record gives: V gene, clone size, D gene, J gene, CDR3 protein, CDR3 DNA. A D gene is named only where the DNA matches it firmly. Where a row states a size, it is once, few, many or the class of an expanded clone; other rows omit it.

TRBV29-1	.	TRBD2	TRBJ2-1	CSVEGFGGSEYNEQFF	TGCAGCGTTGAAGGCTTTGGCGGGAGTGAGTACAATGAGCAGTTCTTC
TRBV19	many	.	TRBJ1-5	CASTSLGINQPQHF	TGTGCCAGTACGTCACTCGGCATCAATCAGCCCCAGCATTTT
TRBV9	many	.	TRBJ1-3	CASSVSGALGNTIYF	TGTGCCAGCAGCGTTTCAGGGGCTCTGGGAAACACCATATATTTT
TRBV2	few	.	TRBJ2-3	CASSVGSTDTQYF	TGTGCCAGCAGCGTGGGGAGCACAGATACGCAGTATTTT
TRBV19	many	.	TRBJ1-2	CARPAKGSYGYTF	TGTGCCAGGCCAGCAAAGGGCTCCTATGGCTACACCTTC
TRBV7-9	many	.	TRBJ1-1	CASSSRLTNTEAFF	TGTGCCAGCAGCTCAAGACTGACGAACACTGAAGCTTTCTTT
TRBV12-3/TRBV12-4	.	.	TRBJ2-5	CASSSSRVQETQYF	TGTGCCAGCAGTTCAAGTCGGGTCCAAGAGACCCAGTACTTC
TRBV5-8	many	.	TRBJ2-5	CASSLAGVSLETQYF	TGTGCCAGCAGCTTGGCCGGAGTCAGTTTGGAGACCCAGTACTTC
TRBV25-1	.	TRBD2	TRBJ2-5	CASSVYGGYQETQYF	TGTGCCAGCAGTGTATACGGGGGGTACCAAGAGACCCAGTACTTC
TRBV6-5	once	TRBD2	TRBJ2-5	CASSYSGGSKTQYF	TGTGCCAGCAGTTACTCGGGGGGGTCGAAGACCCAGTACTTC
TRBV11-2	.	.	TRBJ1-2	CASSYGTSDYGYTF	TGTGCCAGCAGTTACGGGACATCCGACTATGGCTACACCTTC
TRBV6-6	.	.	TRBJ1-3	CASSYLDPSGNTIYF	TGTGCCAGCAGTTACCTGGACCCCTCTGGAAACACCATATATTTT
TRBV7-8	.	TRBD1	TRBJ2-5	CASSDPGQGVVETQYF	TGTGCCAGCAGCGACCCGGGACAGGGAGTTGTGGAGACCCAGTACTTC
TRBV20-1	.	.	TRBJ1-1	CSARDFRLYTEAFF	TGCAGTGCTAGAGATTTTAGACTCTACACTGAAGCTTTCTTT
TRBV11-1	.	TRBD2	TRBJ2-2	CASSVRLAGLNAGELFF	TGTGCCAGCAGCGTCCGACTAGCGGGACTGAACGCCGGGGAGCTGTTTTTT
TRBV29-1	.	TRBD2	TRBJ2-1	CSVVLAALNEQFF	TGCAGCGTTGTACTAGCGGCCCTCAATGAGCAGTTCTTC
TRBV2	few	TRBD2	TRBJ2-7	CASSPRLAGGRYEQYF	TGTGCCAGCAGCCCTAGACTAGCGGGGGGCCGATACGAGCAGTACTTC
TRBV10-3	.	TRBD1	TRBJ2-5	CAISAGTAEETQYF	TGTGCCATCAGTGCCGGGACAGCTGAAGAGACCCAGTACTTC
TRBV5-1	.	.	TRBJ2-5	CASSLGSYSKETQYF	TGCGCCAGCAGCTTGGGAAGCTATAGCAAAGAGACCCAGTACTTC
TRBV20-1	.	TRBD1	TRBJ1-5	CSARDPGGRNQPQHF	TGCAGTGCTAGAGACCCAGGGGGAAGGAATCAGCCCCAGCATTTT
TRBV2	few	TRBD1	TRBJ2-5	CASNPRTGPEETQYF	TGTGCCAGCAACCCTCGGACAGGGCCCGAAGAGACCCAGTACTTC
TRBV10-2	many	.	TRBJ2-2	CASSAGEAGELFF	TGCGCCAGCAGTGCGGGGGAGGCCGGGGAGCTGTTTTTT
TRBV15	.	TRBD1	TRBJ1-3	CATRGMTGKTGNTIYF	TGTGCCACCAGGGGGATGACAGGGAAAACTGGAAACACCATATATTTT
TRBV7-9	few	TRBD2	TRBJ2-2	CASSQPGLEDGTGELFF	TGTGCCAGCAGCCAACCGGGACTAGAGGACGGCACCGGGGAGCTGTTTTTT
TRBV10-2	many	.	TRBJ1-5	CASSAIGGGRLPNQPQHF	TGCGCCAGCAGTGCTATCGGCGGGGGCCGACTCCCCAATCAGCCCCAGCATTTT
TRBV25-1	many	.	TRBJ2-2	CASSSTAGNTGELFF	TGTGCCAGCAGTTCGACCGCAGGGAACACCGGGGAGCTGTTTTTT
TRBV12-3/TRBV12-4	many	.	TRBJ1-3	CASQQGNTIYF	TGTGCCAGCCAACAGGGAAACACCATATATTTT
TRBV5-5	.	.	TRBJ1-5	CASSPGARSLGQPQHF	TGTGCCAGCAGCCCCGGCGCGCGGTCTTTGGGACAGCCCCAGCATTTT
TRBV5-5	few	.	TRBJ1-4	CASSLQGGRANEKLFF	TGTGCCAGCAGCTTGCAAGGGGGAAGGGCTAATGAAAAACTGTTTTTT
TRBV13	many	.	TRBJ2-7	CASSTSKDGYEQYF	.
TRBV2	many	.	TRBJ1-6	CASSEQTRADNSPLHF	TGTGCCAGCAGTGAGCAAACCCGGGCCGATAATTCACCCCTCCACTTT
TRBV30	.	.	TRBJ1-1	CAWSVWVSEAFF	TGTGCCTGGAGTGTTTGGGTTAGTGAAGCTTTCTTT